These 29 T cell receptor beta chains share one sample of origin, sequenced in a study of cytomegalovirus exposure and HLA in healthy donors. Primers: 60 Vbeta forward and 13 Jbeta reverse. The assay was immunoSEQ multiplex PCR, and TCRdb's table has in-frame clones only and misses some. The data hold more than 150,000 clones, with approximately 84% observed a single time. What was sequenced was PBMCs. The source of these receptors is a woman aged 35 to 49 in good health and CMV-seropositive.

V usage is TRBV5-1 and J usage is TRBJ1-4; TRBD1 is a possible D gene (6 bases). CDR1 is SGHRS, CDR2 YFSETQ, per germline. The germline V and J ends were trimmed by 4 bases and 7 bases, with 17 bases remaining between them. The CDR3 is 15 residues long. The CDR3 here is CASSQQGGTGEKLFF. The CDR3 nucleotides are TGCGCCAGCAGCCAACAAGGGGGTACGGGTGAAAAACTGTTTTTT.

The CDR3 is CASSEWGTRGGYTF. The CDR3, as DNA: TGTGCCAGCAGTGAATGGGGGACAAGAGGTGGCTACACCTTC. The chain is built from TRBV25-1 and TRBJ1-2, with D tentatively TRBD1 (6 bases). This CDR3 has 14 amino acids. Germline assignment: CDR1 MGHDK and CDR2 SYGVNS. V shed 1 base and J shed 7 bases, with 13 bases lying between them.

This clone has a handful of counts. The chain combines TRBV5-4 with TRBJ2-2, with 9 bases identical to TRBD1. With 5 bases clipped from V and 4 bases from J, the junction kept 3 bases outside the gene matches. CDR3 length equals 14 residues. Germline-derived CDR1 and CDR2 are SGHNT and YYREEE (reference sequence). CDR3 DNA sequence: TGTGCCAGCAGGCTGACAGGGGGCACCGGGGAGCTGTTTTTT. It translates to CASRLTGGTGELFF.

The chain combines TRBV25-1 with TRBJ1-5; no definite D call. Looked up from germline, CDR1 is MGHDK and CDR2 is SYGVNS. This CDR3 has 14 amino acids. V lost 3 bases and J 1 base, leaving 7 bases between the germline ends. The CDR3 reads CASSEYGSNQPQHF. DNA of the CDR3: TGTGCCAGCAGTGAGTACGGGAGCAATCAGCCCCAGCATTTT.

The count of this clone is one. The rearrangement uses TRBV7-2 and TRBJ1-2; D is possibly TRBD1 (6 bases). The V and J ends lost 4 bases and 6 bases respectively, with 12 bases between them. The CDR3 loop spans 13 amino acids. Germline CDR1 and CDR2: SGHTA and FQGNSA. For the CDR3, the DNA is TGTGCCAGCAGCTCCAGGACAGTTAATGGCTACACCTTC. This gives the protein CASSSRTVNGYTF. The full variable domain, completed using reference TRBV7-2 and TRBJ1-2, is GAGVSQSPSNKVTEKGKDVELRCDPISGHTALYWYRQSLGQGLEFLIYFQGNSAPDKSGLPSDRFSAERTGGSVSTLTIQRTQQEDSAVYLCASSSRTVNGYTFGSGTRLTVV.

V gene TRBV5-4 combines with J gene TRBJ2-7, with TRBD1 matching over 7 bases. After removal of 4 bases from V and 6 bases from J, the junction contained 10 bases not matched to a gene. This CDR3 is 14 amino acids long. The V gene's germline CDR1 is SGHNT and CDR2 YYREEE (reference sequence). As DNA, the CDR3 is TGTGCCAGCAGCCCCAGACAGGGTACCAGCGAGCAGTACTTC. This sequence encodes CASSPRQGTSEQYF.

This sequence joins TRBV28 and TRBJ1-4; D may be TRBD1 (5 bases). Germline lookup yields CDR1 MDHEN and CDR2 SYDVKM. This CDR3 is built from 11 residues. The CDR3 spells CVIRAGEKLFF. The CDR3 bases are TGTGTCATCAGGGCCGGGGAAAAACTGTTTTTT.

The V gene is TRBV7-3, the J gene TRBJ2-1; TRBD1 might be the D (5 bases). The CDR3 runs to 12 residues. V lost 4 bases and J lost 7, with 8 bases in between. Looked up from germline, CDR1 is SGHTA and CDR2 is FQGTGA. The CDR3 protein is CASSSNRNEQFF. CDR3 DNA: TGTGCCAGCAGCTCGAACAGGAATGAGCAGTTCTTC.

This clone showed up just a few times. As DNA, the CDR3 is TGTGCCAGCAGCTCCTATGGTGGACTAGCGAGCGGGGAGCTGTTTTTT. Its translation: CASSSYGGLASGELFF. The chain couples TRBV11-2 to TRBJ2-2; 9 nucleotides agree with TRBD2. This CDR3 has 16 amino acids. With 4 bases clipped from V and 7 bases from J, the junction kept 10 bases outside the gene matches. Germline assignment: CDR1 SGHAT and CDR2 FQNNGV.

This chain uses TRBV5-3 with TRBJ1-2; the D is unclear. TRBV5-3 is labeled an ORF, and its function is uncertain. The CDR3 totals 13 residues. V lost 10 bases, J lost 1 base, and 14 bases lay in between. DNA of the CDR3: TGTGCCGGAGAGGCGGCCGATAACTATGGCTACACCTTC. Its protein product is CAGEAADNYGYTF.

This clone appeared a single time. The genes are TRBV19 and TRBJ1-6, with D possibly being TRBD1 (5 bases). The CDR3 is 17 amino acids. Trimming removed 7 bases at V and 6 bases at J, with 22 bases between. Germline V gene sequence: CDR1 LNHDA, CDR2 SQIVND (reference sequence). CDR3 sequence: CASTDARAGPFNSPLHF. CDR3 DNA sequence: TGTGCCAGTACCGACGCTCGGGCAGGGCCGTTTAATTCACCCCTCCACTTT.

V is TRBV7-8 and J is TRBJ2-3; no clear D gene. Germline V lookup: CDR1 SGHVS, CDR2 FQNEAQ. V lost 3 bases, J lost 1 base, and 8 bases lay in between. CDR3 size: 14 residues. CDR3 coding DNA: TGTGCCAGCAGCTTTAGAAGAGGCACAGATACGCAGTATTTT. Translation gives CASSFRRGTDTQYF.

This clone has only a few counts. J is TRBJ1-5 and V is TRBV30, with TRBD1 as a possible D gene (6 bases). This CDR3 is 16 amino acids long. Germline-derived CDR1 and CDR2 are GTSNPN and SVGIG (reference sequence). V was shortened by 0 bases and J by 2 bases, with 14 bases between the two germline ends. The CDR3 DNA reads as TGTGCCTGGAGTGTAAAAGGGGGGGTCGGCAATCAGCCCCAGCATTTT. Protein sequence: CAWSVKGGVGNQPQHF.

The chain couples TRBV7-2 to TRBJ1-2; unclear D gene. Germline-derived CDR1 and CDR2 are SGHTA and FQGNSA. The CDR3 runs to 16 residues. Trimming shortened V by 0 bases and J by 4 bases, and 15 bases separated the two germline ends. CDR3 sequence reads: CASSLAGREAGYGYTF. CDR3 sequence (DNA): TGTGCCAGCAGCTTAGCAGGACGGGAAGCGGGCTATGGCTACACCTTC.

The chain uses TRBV18 and TRBJ1-5; D perhaps matches TRBD1 (5 bases). Germline V CDR1 and CDR2: KGHSH, LQKENI. V lost 5 bases to trimming and J lost 0 bases, with 11 bases between them. CDR3 length: 15 amino acids. The CDR3 region is CASSSQGYSNQPQHF. CDR3 in DNA: TGTGCCAGCTCAAGTCAGGGCTATAGCAATCAGCCCCAGCATTTT.

CDR3 nucleotides: TGTGCCTGGAGCGCAGGGGGGAACACTGAAGCTTTCTTT. Residues: CAWSAGGNTEAFF. This rearrangement joins TRBV30 to TRBJ1-1, with 7 nucleotides matching TRBD1. The CDR3 covers 13 residues. Germline values: CDR1 GTSNPN, CDR2 SVGIG (reference sequence). With 3 bases clipped from V and 1 base from J, the junction kept 2 bases outside the gene matches.

The genes are TRBV19 and TRBJ1-2, with TRBD1 identical over 8 bases. The CDR3 is made up of 14 amino acids. Germline lookup yields CDR1 LNHDA and CDR2 SQIVND (reference sequence). V lost 7 bases, J lost 8 bases, and 12 bases stayed unmatched. The CDR3 loop is CASMGTGHVQGYTF. For the CDR3, the DNA is TGTGCCAGTATGGGGACAGGCCACGTCCAGGGCTACACCTTC.

The V gene is TRBV30, the J gene TRBJ1-1; D may be TRBD1 (5 bases). Trimming pared 2 bases from V and 4 bases from J, leaving 20 bases between. The CDR3 is made up of 16 amino acids. Germline CDR1 and CDR2: GTSNPN and SVGIG (reference sequence). CDR3 coding DNA: TGTGCCTGGAGTAGAAACAGGAGTCCCCCCCCCACTGAAGCTTTCTTT. This codes for CAWSRNRSPPPTEAFF.

This clone occurred once. This chain links TRBV2 with TRBJ1-2; 9 bases are shared with TRBD1. The trim removed 6 bases at V and 7 bases at J, leaving 12 bases unmatched. CDR3 length equals 15 residues. Germline loops: CDR1 SNHLY, CDR2 FYNNEI. In DNA, the CDR3 is TGTGCCAGCAGACGGGGACAGGGCCCTTACTTTGGCTACACCTTC. This sequence encodes CASRRGQGPYFGYTF. Complete variable domain (other parts from reference TRBV2 and TRBJ1-2): EPEVTQTPSHQVTQMGQEVILRCVPISNHLYFYWYRQILGQKVEFLVSFYNNEISEKSEIFDDQFSVERPDGSNFTLKIRSTKLEDSAMYFCASRRGQGPYFGYTFGSGTRLTVV.

The chain has TRBV19 and TRBJ2-1, with 7 bases identical to TRBD2. V lost 3 bases and J lost 8; bases outside the gene matches: 10. CDR3 size: 15 residues. The V gene's germline CDR1 is LNHDA and CDR2 SQIVND (reference sequence). The CDR3 here is CASSIPAGTLHEQFF. In nucleotides, the CDR3 is TGTGCCAGTAGTATCCCAGCGGGGACCCTACATGAGCAGTTCTTC.

This chain connects TRBV25-1 to TRBJ2-3; D might be TRBD1 (6 bases). Looked up from germline, CDR1 is MGHDK and CDR2 is SYGVNS. Trimming shortened V by 6 bases and J by 2 bases, and 12 bases separated the two germline ends. CDR3 length: 14 amino acids. Here the CDR3 DNA reads TGTGCCAGCAGCACAGGGTCCTCCACAGATACGCAGTATTTT. Translation gives CASSTGSSTDTQYF.

The chain has TRBV5-1 and TRBJ1-1; 7 bases map to TRBD1. The CDR3 is 15 residues long. J was trimmed by 2 bases and V by 4 bases; bases with no gene match: 8. CDR1 is SGHRS, CDR2 YFSETQ, per germline. As DNA, the CDR3 is TGCGCCAGCAGCCCCGCAGGGGACAGCAACACTGAAGCTTTCTTT. Amino acids: CASSPAGDSNTEAFF.

The DNA of the CDR3 is TGTGCCAGCAGGCCTACCGAACAGGGGGCGGACACTGAAGCTTTCTTT. Amino acid sequence: CASRPTEQGADTEAFF. The genes are TRBV7-6 and TRBJ1-1; 9 bases are a match to TRBD1. The CDR3 has 16 amino acids. The germline CDR1 and CDR2 sequences are SGHVS and FNYEAQ. Unmatched junction bases numbered 11, after V lost 6 bases and J lost 3 bases.

This clone came up once. The rearrangement uses TRBV11-2 and TRBJ1-2; no clear D. Germline assignment: CDR1 SGHAT and CDR2 FQNNGV. CDR3 length: 13 residues. V lost 5 bases and J lost 5, with 12 bases in between. The DNA of the CDR3 is TGTGCCAGCAGCCCGGGAGGACCGTATGGCTACACCTTC. Residues: CASSPGGPYGYTF.

The chain employs TRBV5-4 and TRBJ2-1; 16 nucleotides agree with TRBD2. In germline, CDR1 is SGHNT, CDR2 YYREEE (reference sequence). V lost 4 bases, J lost 10 bases, and 5 bases stayed unmatched. The CDR3 runs to 15 residues. The CDR3 DNA sequence: TGTGCCAGCAGCGGGACTAGCGGGGGGGCAGGGGAGCAGTTCTTC. This translates into CASSGTSGGAGEQFF. Supplemented by reference TRBV5-4 and TRBJ2-1, the full variable domain reads ETGVTQSPTHLIKTRGQQVTLRCSSQSGHNTVSWYQQALGQGPQFIFQYYREEENGRGNFPPRFSGLQFPNYSSELNVNALELDDSALYLCASSGTSGGAGEQFFGPGTRLTVL.

This clone was seen more than once but under ten times. V is TRBV20-1 and J is TRBJ1-1; D is unresolved. The germline gives CDR1 DFQATT, CDR2 SNEGSKA (reference sequence). The CDR3 is 10 residues long. V gave up 6 bases and J gave up 4 bases, with 6 bases separating them. For the CDR3, the DNA is TGCAGTGCACCTAGCACTGAAGCTTTCTTT. Translating gives CSAPSTEAFF.

This clone was recorded a few times. The chain employs TRBV7-2 and TRBJ2-7; D is uncertain. Trimming took 2 bases from V and 2 from J, leaving 7 bases between them. This CDR3 has 13 amino acids. Germline V gene lookup returns CDR1 SGHTA and CDR2 FQGNSA. The CDR3 DNA is TGTGCCAGCAGCTTAACGGTGACCTACGAGCAGTACTTC. It yields the protein CASSLTVTYEQYF.

This clone was found once. The CDR3 bases are TGTGCCAGCAGCTTCGGGACAGGGGCAGCTAATTACGAGCAGTACTTC. This encodes CASSFGTGAANYEQYF. This chain connects TRBV5-6 to TRBJ2-7; the match to TRBD1 covers 10 bases. The germline V gene encodes CDR1 SGHDT and CDR2 YYEEEE. Germline trimming cut 2 bases from V and 4 bases from J; bases unmatched to any gene: 9. The CDR3 sequence is 16 residues long.

This clone came up a few times. The chain carries TRBV30 and TRBJ2-7; tentatively, D is TRBD2 (6 bases). This CDR3 has 12 amino acids. Trimming pared 5 bases from V and 5 bases from J, leaving 13 bases between. Germline V gene data show CDR1 as GTSNPN and CDR2 as SVGIG (reference sequence). The CDR3 sequence: CAWSRRVDEQYF. The CDR3 coding sequence is TGTGCCTGGTCCAGGAGGGTCGACGAGCAGTACTTC.